This entry lists 13 T cell receptor beta chains sequenced from one sample in a study of beta chain features in type 1 diabetes (dated by TCRdb to the late 2010s). General conclusions and limits of the study: Type 1 diabetes patients showed a moderate but significant shortening of TCRB CDR3 length in all four CD4+ subsets.

The library was generated by the immunoSEQ multiplex PCR assay. The High Capacity cDNA Reverse Transcription Kit was used to reverse transcribe all of the isolated RNA, meaning that expressed TCRB transcripts were what got sequenced. TCRdb limited this immuneACCESS table to in-frame rearrangements with V and J called. A share of clones is missing; checked studies link under half to unresolved V genes, and the rest is unexplained. The sample contains 300,000 to 450,000 clones, around a tenth of them found a single time. In total, the top ten clones hold 0.45% to 0.65% of the sample. These TCRs' antigens remain unknown. Sequencing input: central memory CD4+ T cells from blood. The receptors originated from a man aged 25 to 40 with type 1 diabetes.

The V gene is TRBV15, the J gene TRBJ1-1, with D perhaps matching TRBD1 (5 bases). V was pared by 8 bases and J by 8 bases, with 18 bases between. In germline, CDR1 is LNHNV, CDR2 YYDKDF (reference sequence). This CDR3 has 13 amino acids. The CDR3 bases are TGTGCCACCTTAGACCCTTTGAACAGGGAAGCTTTCTTT. This codes for CATLDPLNREAFF.

This clone occurred a few times. The chain carries TRBV29-1 and TRBJ1-2; tentative D call: TRBD1 (6 bases). Looked up from germline, CDR1 is SQVTM and CDR2 is ANQGSEA. This CDR3 is 16 amino acids long. Trimming shortened V by 0 bases and J by 8 bases, and 22 bases separated the two germline ends. In nucleotides, the CDR3 is TGCAGCGTTGAAGATCCCCCCGCGACAGGCTCAAAGGGCTACACCTTC. Its protein product is CSVEDPPATGSKGYTF.

The chain recombines TRBV7-2 with TRBJ2-7; D is ambiguous. V shed 3 bases and J shed 4 bases, with 4 bases lying between them. Germline values: CDR1 SGHTA, CDR2 FQGNSA. The length of the CDR3 is 11 residues. The CDR3 is CASSFQYEQYF. DNA of the CDR3: TGTGCCAGCAGCTTCCAGTACGAGCAGTACTTC.

This chain joins TRBV9 and TRBJ1-1, with 7 bases that match TRBD1. The CDR3 totals 14 residues. With V trimmed by 3 bases and J by 4 bases, 6 bases remained unmatched. Per germline, CDR1 SGDLS and CDR2 YYNGEE. The CDR3 protein is CASSAEQGGTEAFF. The CDR3 DNA reads as TGTGCCAGCAGCGCAGAGCAGGGGGGCACTGAAGCTTTCTTT.

Turning to this clone: Different DNA sequences within this sample yield the same CDR3. The chain links TRBV28 to TRBJ2-7, with D uncertain. Germline values: CDR1 MDHEN, CDR2 SYDVKM. The CDR3 is 12 amino acids. V was pared by 1 base and J by 3 bases, with 4 bases between. The CDR3 sequence is CASSLLGYEQYF. DNA of the CDR3: TGTGCCAGCAGTTTATTGGGCTACGAGCAGTACTTC.

Turning to this clone: The sample carries other DNA sequences with the same CDR3. The chain uses TRBV18 and TRBJ1-5; D remains ambiguous. This CDR3 has 14 amino acids. V was trimmed by 1 base and J by 0 bases, leaving 4 bases between them. CDR1 and CDR2 (germline): KGHSH, LQKENI. This CDR3 reads CASSPQDSNQPQHF. CDR3 bases: TGTGCCAGCTCACCACAGGATAGCAATCAGCCCCAGCATTTT.

This clone appeared many times. This chain links TRBV9 with TRBJ1-1, with D possibly matching TRBD1 (5 bases). CDR1 is SGDLS, CDR2 YYNGEE, per germline. Trimming pared 4 bases from V and 2 bases from J, leaving 12 bases between. CDR3 length equals 14 residues. The CDR3 nucleotides are TGTGCCAGCAGCACCGACACAGGAAACACTGAAGCTTTCTTT. Translation: CASSTDTGNTEAFF.

This clone was observed a handful of times. V gene TRBV5-6 combines with J gene TRBJ2-7, with D uncertain. Germline V lookup: CDR1 SGHDT, CDR2 YYEEEE. The CDR3 extends over 14 amino acids. V lost 1 base to trimming and J lost 9 bases, with 17 bases between them. The DNA of the CDR3 is TGTGCCAGCAGCTTGAGGTCGGTGGGCCAGGTGCAGTACTTC. It specifies CASSLRSVGQVQYF.

The V gene is TRBV4-1, the J gene TRBJ1-4, with D possibly matching TRBD1 (5 bases). The V end was cut by 5 bases, the J end by 0 bases, with 10 bases between. The CDR3 is made up of 15 amino acids. Per the germline V gene, CDR1 is MGHRA and CDR2 is YSYEKL. The CDR3 loop is CASSARGTTNEKLFF. The CDR3 DNA is TGCGCCAGCAGCGCGAGGGGAACAACTAATGAAAAACTGTTTTTT.

This clone was recorded a few times. The chain employs TRBV5-4 and TRBJ2-1, with 9 positions matching TRBD1. Germline CDR1 is SGHNT and CDR2 is YYREEE (reference sequence). The CDR3 is 15 amino acids. Trimming removed 0 bases from V and 12 bases from J; junction bases left unmatched: 10. The CDR3 coding sequence is TGTGCCAGCAGCTTGGCCGGTAGGACAGGGGATGGGCAGTTCTTC. It translates to CASSLAGRTGDGQFF.

The chain recombines TRBV29-1 with TRBJ2-3, with 7 nucleotides matching TRBD2. The CDR3 is 16 amino acids. CDR1 is SQVTM, CDR2 ANQGSEA, per germline. Trimming cost V 5 bases and J 1 base; bases outside gene matches: 12. DNA of the CDR3: TGCAGCGTTCGGAAAATGGACCGGGGGGGCACAGATACGCAGTATTTT. It codes for CSVRKMDRGGTDTQYF.

V usage is TRBV28 and J usage is TRBJ2-3; no clear D gene. This CDR3 has 13 residues. Trimming removed 6 bases at V and 0 bases at J, with 7 bases between. CDR1 MDHEN and CDR2 SYDVKM come from the germline V gene. In nucleotides, the CDR3 is TGTGCCAGCAGGCGCCCTAGCACAGATACGCAGTATTTT. It yields the protein CASRRPSTDTQYF.

The CDR3 spells CASGDHEKETQYF. The DNA for the CDR3 is TGTGCCAGCGGGGATCACGAGAAAGAGACCCAGTACTTC. This chain connects TRBV6-1 to TRBJ2-5; D unresolved. The length of the CDR3 is 13 residues. Per germline, CDR1 MNHNS and CDR2 SASEGT. Trimming shortened V by 8 bases and J by 3 bases, and 13 bases separated the two germline ends.